The present entry profiles one T cell receptor (beta chain) with its context. What it binds is unknown. Profiled with immunoSEQ multiplex PCR; TCRdb holds only in-frame clones, not every one. Seen here are approximately 120,000 clones, roughly 95% observed once, and the top ten hold about 1.7%. The validation cohort, a group of roughly 120 subjects, included the donors and was separate from the roughly 670-subject first cohort. The data are from a study of cytomegalovirus exposure and HLA in healthy donors. Findings and limits, study-wide: Specificity of a few CMV-associated chains for CMV antigens was verified in vitro. The authors listed 180 or so TCR beta chains as cytomegalovirus-associated. Most TCR sequences were seen very rarely across donors, but some public TCRs occurred in many.

In germline, CDR1 is SGDLS, CDR2 YYNGEE. This CDR3 is 16 amino acids long. Deletions cut 0 bases from V and 4 bases from J, with 16 bases between. The specimen was PBMCs. The TCR sequence derives from a man aged 18-30 years in good health and CMV-seronegative. The J gene is TRBJ1-1, the V gene TRBV9; no clear D. The DNA for the CDR3 is TGTGCCAGCAGCGTAGATCTGGAATCGGCAGGCACTGAAGCTTTCTTT. Translating gives CASSVDLESAGTEAFF.